This TCR beta chain was found in a study of shared clonotypes between healthy human individuals. Study details: Three CD4 naive, three CD4 memory, two CD8 naive and one CD8 memory plate were used per donor.

With regard to this clone: Its antigen is as yet unknown.

General study findings and limits: An expected dependence of interdonor clonotype sharing on sequencing depth was noted.

V lost 0 bases, J lost 2 bases, and 10 bases lay in between. This CDR3 is built from 15 residues. CDR1 is SGHRS, CDR2 YFSETQ, per germline. Repertoires were generated with immunoSEQ multiplex PCR, while TCRdb's copy carries only in-frame clones and drops some. The repertoire holds approximately 1.4 million clones, approximately 98% seen once, with approximately 0.45% in the top ten. The chain recombines TRBV5-1 with TRBJ2-3; maybe TRBD2 (6 bases). The clonotype originates from a man younger than 40 in good health. The source material was naive CD4+ T cells sorted from blood. The subset denotes: CD45RA+ positively selected. The DNA for the CDR3 is TGCGCCAGCAGCTTGGACACGGGGGACACAGATACGCAGTATTTT. It yields the protein CASSLDTGDTDTQYF.